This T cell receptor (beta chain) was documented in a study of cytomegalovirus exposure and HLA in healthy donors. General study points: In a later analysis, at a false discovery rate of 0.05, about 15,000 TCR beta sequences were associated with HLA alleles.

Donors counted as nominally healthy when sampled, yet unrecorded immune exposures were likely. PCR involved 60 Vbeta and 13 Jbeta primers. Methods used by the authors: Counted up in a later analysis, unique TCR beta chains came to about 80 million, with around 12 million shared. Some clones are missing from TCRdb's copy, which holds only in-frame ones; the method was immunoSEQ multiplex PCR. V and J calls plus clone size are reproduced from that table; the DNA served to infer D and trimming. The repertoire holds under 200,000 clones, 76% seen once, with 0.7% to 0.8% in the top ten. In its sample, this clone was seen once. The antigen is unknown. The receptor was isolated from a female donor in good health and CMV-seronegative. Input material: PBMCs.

DNA for the CDR3: TGCAGCGTTGAAGGTGAGGTCCGGTCGGGGTCGGACGCTGAAGCTTTCTTT. Translating it yields CSVEGEVRSGSDAEAFF. The rearrangement joins TRBV29-1 to TRBJ1-1; D is unclear. This CDR3 is 17 amino acids long. The V and J ends lost 1 base and 6 bases respectively, with 24 bases between them. Germline V gene lookup returns CDR1 SQVTM and CDR2 ANQGSEA.